This TCR beta chain was recovered during a study of blood T cell repertoires in COVID-19. Study-wide context: Samples representing acute and convalescent COVID-19 were sourced from the United States, Italy and Spain. T cells, B-cell-depleted T cells, or PBMCs supplied cDNA or gDNA.

CDR3 size: 15 residues. Germline lookup yields CDR1 SGHTA and CDR2 FQGNSA. The ends lost 3 bases at V and 4 bases at J; junction bases unmatched: 7. Original analysis: Nucleated cell counts were estimated from reference gene primer amplification. TCRdb's copy holds only in-frame clones and misses some; the assay was immunoSEQ multiplex PCR. V, J and clone size were drawn from that table, and D and trimming were deduced from the DNA. Among 40,000 to 50,000 clones listed, over 75% were seen once. Sequencing input: peripheral blood. The J gene is TRBJ2-7, the V gene TRBV7-2; TRBD1 matches 9 bases. The receptor's source is a woman at least 80 years old with acute or convalescent COVID-19. The CDR3 sequence is CASSLGQGLGYEQYF. DNA for the CDR3: TGTGCCAGCAGCTTGGGACAGGGACTTGGGTACGAGCAGTACTTC.